This TCR beta chain emerged from a study of shared clonotypes between healthy human individuals. This table comes from immunoSEQ multiplex PCR, and its TCRdb copy is limited to in-frame clones, with some not included. The sample carries under 2,000,000 clones, roughly 94% recorded once. CD45RO-negative cells were positively selected for CCR7, leaving out terminally differentiated effector memory CD45RA+ cells. Germline V gene sequence: CDR1 SNHLY, CDR2 FYNNEI. With 3 bases clipped from V and 5 bases from J, the junction kept 10 bases outside the gene matches. CDR3 length: 16 residues. The source material was naive CD8+ T cells sorted from blood. The rearrangement links TRBV2 to TRBJ2-5; TRBD1 matches 9 bases. This clonotype originated in a man aged 18-30 years in good health. The CDR3 coding sequence is TGTGCCAGCAGTGAGTCCCGTGGACAGGGGAGCGAGACCCAGTACTTC. The encoded protein is CASSESRGQGSETQYF.